This entry lists 2 T cell receptor beta chains sequenced from one sample in a study of CD8 T cells in Susac syndrome. Random hexamers were used to reverse transcribe roughly 0.45 to 1 ug of RNA. TCRdb re-derived calls from the immunoSEQ multiplex PCR reads in MiXCR, one entry per CDR3 protein. The table lists 180,000 or so distinct CDR3 sequences, over 85% of them singletons, with more than 0.12% in the top ten. The specimen was CD4+ T cells from PBMCs. All receptors come from a human donor in good health.

The J gene is TRBJ2-3, the V gene TRBV10-3, with D possibly being TRBD1 (6 bases). Per germline, CDR1 ENHRY and CDR2 SYGVKD. The CDR3 loop spans 14 amino acids. The ends were cut back, 7 bases at V and 4 bases at J, with 15 bases in the middle. This chain's CDR3 is CAIKTQGWADTQYF. As DNA, the CDR3 is TGTGCCATCAAAACCCAGGGGTGGGCAGATACGCAGTATTTT.

The chain couples TRBV30 to TRBJ1-1; D unclear. Germline V gene data show CDR1 as GTSNPN and CDR2 as SVGIG (reference sequence). V lost 8 bases and J 0 bases, leaving 13 bases between the germline ends. The CDR3 consists of 13 residues. The CDR3, as DNA: TGTGCCCGGACGGGAAATATGAACACTGAAGCTTTCTTT. Protein: CARTGNMNTEAFF.